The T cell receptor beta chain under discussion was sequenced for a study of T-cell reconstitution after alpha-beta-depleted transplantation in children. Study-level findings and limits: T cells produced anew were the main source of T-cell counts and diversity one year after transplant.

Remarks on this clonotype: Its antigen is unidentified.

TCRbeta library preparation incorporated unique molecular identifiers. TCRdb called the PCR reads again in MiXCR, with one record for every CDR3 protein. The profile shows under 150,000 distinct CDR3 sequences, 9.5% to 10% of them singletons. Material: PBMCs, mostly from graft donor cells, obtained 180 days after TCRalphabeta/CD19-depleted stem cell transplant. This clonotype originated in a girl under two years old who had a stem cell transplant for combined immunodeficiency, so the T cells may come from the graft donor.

CDR3: CASSRQGQPQHF. The CDR3 region has the DNA TGTGCCAGCAGTCGACAGGGTCAGCCCCAGCATTTT. The rearrangement links TRBV12-3 or TRBV12-4 to TRBJ1-5, with TRBD1 matching 7 bases. J lost 6 bases, V lost 5 bases, and 1 base had no gene match. CDR3 length: 12 amino acids.